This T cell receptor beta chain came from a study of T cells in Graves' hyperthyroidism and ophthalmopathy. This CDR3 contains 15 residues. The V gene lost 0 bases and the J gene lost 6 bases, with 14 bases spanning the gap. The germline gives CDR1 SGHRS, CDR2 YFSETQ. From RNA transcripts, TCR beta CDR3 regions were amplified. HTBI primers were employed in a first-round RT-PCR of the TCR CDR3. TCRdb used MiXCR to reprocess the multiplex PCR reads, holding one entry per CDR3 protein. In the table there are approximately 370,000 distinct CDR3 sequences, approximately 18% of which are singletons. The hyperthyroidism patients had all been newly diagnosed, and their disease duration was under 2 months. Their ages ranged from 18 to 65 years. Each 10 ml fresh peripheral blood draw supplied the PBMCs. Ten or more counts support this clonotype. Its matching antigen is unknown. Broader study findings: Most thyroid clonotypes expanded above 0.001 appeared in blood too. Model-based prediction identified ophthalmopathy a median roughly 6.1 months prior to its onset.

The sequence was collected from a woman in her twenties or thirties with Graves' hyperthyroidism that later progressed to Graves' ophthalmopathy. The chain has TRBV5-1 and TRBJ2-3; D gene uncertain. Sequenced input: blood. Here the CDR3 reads CASSLAPRIEDTQYF. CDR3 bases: TGCGCCAGCAGCTTGGCTCCCAGGATTGAGGATACGCAGTATTTT.